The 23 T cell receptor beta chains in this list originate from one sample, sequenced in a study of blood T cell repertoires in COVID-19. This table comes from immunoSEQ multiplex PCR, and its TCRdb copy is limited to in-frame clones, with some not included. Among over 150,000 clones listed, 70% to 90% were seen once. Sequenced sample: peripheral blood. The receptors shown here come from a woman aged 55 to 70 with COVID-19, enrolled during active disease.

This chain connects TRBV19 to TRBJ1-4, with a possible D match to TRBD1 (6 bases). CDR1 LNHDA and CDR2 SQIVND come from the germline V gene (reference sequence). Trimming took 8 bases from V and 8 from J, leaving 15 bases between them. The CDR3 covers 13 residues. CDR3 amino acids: CASGGHKKEKLFF. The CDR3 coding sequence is TGTGCCAGTGGGGGACACAAAAAAGAAAAACTGTTTTTT.

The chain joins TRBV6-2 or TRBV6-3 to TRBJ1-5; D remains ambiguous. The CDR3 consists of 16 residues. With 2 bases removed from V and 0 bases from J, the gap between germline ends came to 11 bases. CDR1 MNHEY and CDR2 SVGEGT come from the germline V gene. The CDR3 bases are TGTGCCAGCAGTTACGCAGCGATCTATAGCAATCAGCCCCAGCATTTT. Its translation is CASSYAAIYSNQPQHF.

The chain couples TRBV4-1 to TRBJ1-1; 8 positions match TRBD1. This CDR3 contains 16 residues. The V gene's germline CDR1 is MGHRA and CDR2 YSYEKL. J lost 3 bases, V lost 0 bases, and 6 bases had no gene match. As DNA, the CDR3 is TGCGCCAGCAGCCAAGACCCGGGACAGGTTCACACTGAAGCTTTCTTT. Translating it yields CASSQDPGQVHTEAFF.

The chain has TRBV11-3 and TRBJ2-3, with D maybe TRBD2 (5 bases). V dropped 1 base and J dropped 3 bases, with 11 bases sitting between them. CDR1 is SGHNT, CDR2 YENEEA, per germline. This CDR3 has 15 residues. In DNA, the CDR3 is TGTGCCAGCAGCTTAGGCAATCCGGGAACAGATACGCAGTATTTT. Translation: CASSLGNPGTDTQYF.

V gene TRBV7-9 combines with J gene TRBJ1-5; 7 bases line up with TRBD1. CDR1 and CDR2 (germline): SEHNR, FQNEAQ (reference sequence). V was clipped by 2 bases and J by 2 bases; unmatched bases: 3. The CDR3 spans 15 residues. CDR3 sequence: CASSLNTGGNQPQHF. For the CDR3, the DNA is TGTGCCAGCAGCTTAAACACAGGGGGCAATCAGCCCCAGCATTTT.

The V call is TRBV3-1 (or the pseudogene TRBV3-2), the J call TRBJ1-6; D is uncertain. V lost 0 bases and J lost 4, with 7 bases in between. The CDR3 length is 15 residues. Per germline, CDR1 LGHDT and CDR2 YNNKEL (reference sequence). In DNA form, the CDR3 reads TGTGCCAGCAGCCAAGAATTCCAATATAATTCACCCCTCCACTTT. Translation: CASSQEFQYNSPLHF.

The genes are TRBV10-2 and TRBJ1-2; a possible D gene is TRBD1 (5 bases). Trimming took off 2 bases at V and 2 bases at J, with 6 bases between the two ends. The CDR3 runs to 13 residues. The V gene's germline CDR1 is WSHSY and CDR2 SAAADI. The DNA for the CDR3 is TGCGCCAGCAGTGAGCGACAGAACTATGGCTACACCTTC. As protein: CASSERQNYGYTF.

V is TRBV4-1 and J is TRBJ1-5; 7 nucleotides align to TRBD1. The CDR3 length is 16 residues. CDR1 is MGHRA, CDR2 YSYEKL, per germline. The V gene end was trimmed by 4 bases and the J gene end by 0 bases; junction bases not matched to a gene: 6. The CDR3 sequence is CASSPSGQFSNQPQHF. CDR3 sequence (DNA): TGCGCCAGCAGCCCTTCGGGACAGTTTAGCAATCAGCCCCAGCATTTT.

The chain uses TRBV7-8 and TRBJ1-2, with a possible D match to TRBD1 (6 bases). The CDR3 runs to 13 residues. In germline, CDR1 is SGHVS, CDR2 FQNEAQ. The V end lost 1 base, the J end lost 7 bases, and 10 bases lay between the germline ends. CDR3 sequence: CASSLVIQGGYTF. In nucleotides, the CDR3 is TGTGCCAGCAGCTTAGTTATACAGGGTGGCTACACCTTC.

CDR3 sequence reads: CASSESYLASEKLFF. The CDR3 DNA is TGTGCCAGCAGTGAATCATATCTTGCCAGTGAAAAACTGTTTTTT. The chain is built from TRBV25-1 and TRBJ1-4; no reliable D call. The germline V gene has CDR1 MGHDK and CDR2 SYGVNS. CDR3 length: 15 residues. Trimming cost V 1 base and J 7 bases, with 13 bases left between them.

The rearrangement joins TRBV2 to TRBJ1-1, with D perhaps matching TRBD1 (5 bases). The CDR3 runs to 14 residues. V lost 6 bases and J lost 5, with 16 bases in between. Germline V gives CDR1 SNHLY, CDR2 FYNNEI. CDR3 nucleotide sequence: TGTGCCAGCAGACCCGAAGTAGGGGTTACTGAAGCTTTCTTT. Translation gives CASRPEVGVTEAFF.

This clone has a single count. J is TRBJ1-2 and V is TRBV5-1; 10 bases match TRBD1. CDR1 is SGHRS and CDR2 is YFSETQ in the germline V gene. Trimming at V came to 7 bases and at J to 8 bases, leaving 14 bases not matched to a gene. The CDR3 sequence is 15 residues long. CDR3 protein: CASGPGTGVGGGYTF. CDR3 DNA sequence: TGCGCCAGCGGTCCCGGGACAGGGGTAGGAGGCGGCTACACCTTC.

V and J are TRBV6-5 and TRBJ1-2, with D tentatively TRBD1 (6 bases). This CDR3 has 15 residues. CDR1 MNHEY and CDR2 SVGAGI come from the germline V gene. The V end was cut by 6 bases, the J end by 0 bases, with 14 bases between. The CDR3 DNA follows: TGTGCCAGCAGGGCAGGGGATAGGGCTAACTATGGCTACACCTTC. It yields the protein CASRAGDRANYGYTF.

CDR3 DNA: TGCGCCAGCAGCCAAGATACAGCTATAGCGAACACCGGGGAGCTGTTTTTT. Residues: CASSQDTAIANTGELFF. The V gene is TRBV4-1, the J gene TRBJ2-2; D unresolved. From germline, CDR1 is MGHRA and CDR2 YSYEKL. The germline V and J ends were trimmed by 0 bases and 0 bases, with 11 bases remaining between them. This CDR3 region has 17 residues.

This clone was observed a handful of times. CDR3 region: CAWSPIAGGTDTQYF. The CDR3, as DNA: TGTGCCTGGAGTCCCATAGCGGGGGGAACAGATACGCAGTATTTT. The J gene is TRBJ2-3, the V gene TRBV30, with TRBD2 matching 10 bases. This CDR3 region has 15 residues. Trimming cost V 2 bases and J 3 bases; bases outside gene matches: 5. Germline CDR1 reads GTSNPN; CDR2 reads SVGIG (reference sequence).

The CDR3 bases are TGTGCCAGCAGCTTGCAGGGCGGAGCCTACAATGAGCAGTTCTTC. It encodes CASSLQGGAYNEQFF. This chain uses TRBV5-6 with TRBJ2-1, with D perhaps TRBD1 (5 bases). From germline, CDR1 is SGHDT and CDR2 YYEEEE. The ends were cut back, 1 base at V and 2 bases at J, with 10 bases in the middle. The CDR3 is 15 amino acids.

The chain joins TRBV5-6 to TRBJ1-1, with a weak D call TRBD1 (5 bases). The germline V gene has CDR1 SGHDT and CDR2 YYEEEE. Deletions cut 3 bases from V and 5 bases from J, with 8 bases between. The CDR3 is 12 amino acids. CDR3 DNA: TGTGCCAGCAGCTGGGGGGGAACTGAAGCTTTCTTT. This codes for CASSWGGTEAFF.

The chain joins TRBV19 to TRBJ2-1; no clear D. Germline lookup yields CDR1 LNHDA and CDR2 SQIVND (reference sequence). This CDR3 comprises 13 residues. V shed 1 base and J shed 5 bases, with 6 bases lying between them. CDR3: CASSIGNNNEQFF. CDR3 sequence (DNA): TGTGCCAGTAGTATAGGAAACAACAATGAGCAGTTCTTC. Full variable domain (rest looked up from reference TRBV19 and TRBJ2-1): DGGITQSPKYLFRKEGQNVTLSCEQNLNHDAMYWYRQDPGQGLRLIYYSQIVNDFQKGDIAEGYSVSREKKESFPLTVTSAQKNPTAFYLCASSIGNNNEQFFGPGTRLTVL.

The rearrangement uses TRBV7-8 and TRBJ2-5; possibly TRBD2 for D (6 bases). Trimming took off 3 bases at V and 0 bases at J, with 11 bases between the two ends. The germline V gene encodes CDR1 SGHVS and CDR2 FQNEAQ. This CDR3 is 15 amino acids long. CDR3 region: CASSLGTSHQETQYF. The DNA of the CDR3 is TGTGCCAGCAGCTTGGGCACTAGCCACCAAGAGACCCAGTACTTC.

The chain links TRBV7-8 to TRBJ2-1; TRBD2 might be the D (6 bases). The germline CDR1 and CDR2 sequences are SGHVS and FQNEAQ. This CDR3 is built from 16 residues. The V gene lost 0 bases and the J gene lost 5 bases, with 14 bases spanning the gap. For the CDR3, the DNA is TGTGCCAGCAGCTTAGCGGGGGGACGGAGCCACAATGAGCAGTTCTTC. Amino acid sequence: CASSLAGGRSHNEQFF.

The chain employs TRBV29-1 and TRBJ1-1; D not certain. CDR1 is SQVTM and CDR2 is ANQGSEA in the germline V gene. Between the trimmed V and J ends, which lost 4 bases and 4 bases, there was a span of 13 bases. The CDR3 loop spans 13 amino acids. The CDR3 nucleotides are TGCAGCGTTGTCCGGGGATTGGGCACTGAAGCTTTCTTT. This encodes CSVVRGLGTEAFF.

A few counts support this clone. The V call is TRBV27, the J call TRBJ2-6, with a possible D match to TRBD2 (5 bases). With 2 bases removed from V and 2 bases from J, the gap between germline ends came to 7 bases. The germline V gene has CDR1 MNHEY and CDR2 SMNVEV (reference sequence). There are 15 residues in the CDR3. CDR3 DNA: TGTGCCAGCAGTTTAGACGGGGCTGGGGCCAACGTCCTGACTTTC. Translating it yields CASSLDGAGANVLTF.

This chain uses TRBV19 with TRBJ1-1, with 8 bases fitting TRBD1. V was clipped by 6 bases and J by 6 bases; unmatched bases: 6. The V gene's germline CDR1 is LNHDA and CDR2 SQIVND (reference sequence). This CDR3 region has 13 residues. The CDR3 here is CASRDRAVPEAFF. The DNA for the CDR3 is TGTGCCAGTAGGGACAGGGCTGTACCTGAAGCTTTCTTT.